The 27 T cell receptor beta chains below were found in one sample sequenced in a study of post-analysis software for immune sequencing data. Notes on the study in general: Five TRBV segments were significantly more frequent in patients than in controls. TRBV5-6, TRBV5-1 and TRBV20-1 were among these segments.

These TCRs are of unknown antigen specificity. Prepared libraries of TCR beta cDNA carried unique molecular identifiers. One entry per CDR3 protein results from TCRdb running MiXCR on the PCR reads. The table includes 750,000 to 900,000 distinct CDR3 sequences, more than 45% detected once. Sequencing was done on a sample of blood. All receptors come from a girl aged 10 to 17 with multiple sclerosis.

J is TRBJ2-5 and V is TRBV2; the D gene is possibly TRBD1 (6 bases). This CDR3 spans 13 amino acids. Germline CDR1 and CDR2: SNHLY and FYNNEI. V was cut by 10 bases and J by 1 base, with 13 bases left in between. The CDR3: CATPGRGQETQYF. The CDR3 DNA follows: TGTGCCACCCCCGGCAGGGGCCAAGAGACCCAGTACTTC.

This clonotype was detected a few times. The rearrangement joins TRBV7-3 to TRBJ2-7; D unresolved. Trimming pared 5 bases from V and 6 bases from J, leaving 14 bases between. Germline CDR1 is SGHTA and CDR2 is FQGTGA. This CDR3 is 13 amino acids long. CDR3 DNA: TGTGCCAGCAGCAGCTTAGGACCGGGCGAGCAGTACTTC. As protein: CASSSLGPGEQYF.

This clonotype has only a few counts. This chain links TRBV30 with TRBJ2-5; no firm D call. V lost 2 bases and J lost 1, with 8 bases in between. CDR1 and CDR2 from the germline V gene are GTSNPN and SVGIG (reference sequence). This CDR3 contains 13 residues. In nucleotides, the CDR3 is TGTGCCTGGAGTTGGTCACGCCAAGAGACCCAGTACTTC. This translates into CAWSWSRQETQYF.

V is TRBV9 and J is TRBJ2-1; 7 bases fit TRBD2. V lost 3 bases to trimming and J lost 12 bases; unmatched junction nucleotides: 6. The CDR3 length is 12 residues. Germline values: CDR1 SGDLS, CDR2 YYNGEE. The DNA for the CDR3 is TGTGCCAGCAGCGCTAGCGGTTTCCTGCAGTTCTTC. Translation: CASSASGFLQFF.

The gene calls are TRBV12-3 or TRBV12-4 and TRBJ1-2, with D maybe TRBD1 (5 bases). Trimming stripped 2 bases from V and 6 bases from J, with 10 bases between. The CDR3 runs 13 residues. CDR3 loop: CASSLQGNHGYTF. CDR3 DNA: TGTGCCAGCAGTTTACAGGGCAATCATGGCTACACCTTC.

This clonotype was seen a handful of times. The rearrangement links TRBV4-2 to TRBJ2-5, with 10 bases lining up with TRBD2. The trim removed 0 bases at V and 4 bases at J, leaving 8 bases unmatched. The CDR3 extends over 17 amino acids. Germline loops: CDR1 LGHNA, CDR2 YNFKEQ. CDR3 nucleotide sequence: TGTGCCAGCAGCCAAGATCGGCTAGCGGGAGAACGAGAGACCCAGTACTTC. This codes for CASSQDRLAGERETQYF.

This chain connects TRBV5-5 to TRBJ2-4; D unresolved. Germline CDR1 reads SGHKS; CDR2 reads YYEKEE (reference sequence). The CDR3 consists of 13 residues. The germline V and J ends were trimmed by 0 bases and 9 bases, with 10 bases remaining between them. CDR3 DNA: TGTGCCAGCAGCTTGGAAGGGAATGCCATTCAGTACTTC. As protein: CASSLEGNAIQYF. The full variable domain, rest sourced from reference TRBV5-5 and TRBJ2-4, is DAGVTQSPTHLIKTRGQQVTLRCSPISGHKSVSWYQQVLGQGPQFIFQYYEKEERGRGNFPDRFSARQFPNYSSELNVNALLLGDSALYLCASSLEGNAIQYFGAGTRLSVL.

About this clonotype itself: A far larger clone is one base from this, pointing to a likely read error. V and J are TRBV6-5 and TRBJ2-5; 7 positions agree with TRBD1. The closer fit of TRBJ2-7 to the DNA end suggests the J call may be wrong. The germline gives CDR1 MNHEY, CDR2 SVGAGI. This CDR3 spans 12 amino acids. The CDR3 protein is CVSSRTGDEQYF. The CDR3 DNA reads TGTGTCAGCAGCCGTACAGGGGACGAGCAGTACTTC.

This chain's CDR3 is CSAVTGETDTQYF. For the CDR3, the DNA is TGCAGCGCTGTAACTGGAGAGACAGATACGCAGTATTTT. The chain uses TRBV29-1 and TRBJ2-3; no clear D gene. The CDR3 has 13 amino acids. Between the trimmed V and J ends, which lost 7 bases and 3 bases, there was a span of 14 bases. Germline CDR1 and CDR2: SQVTM and ANQGSEA.

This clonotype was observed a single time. CDR3 sequence (DNA): TGTGCCAGCAGCTTAGATATTTCGGCCACAGATACGCAGTATTTT. Its translation is CASSLDISATDTQYF. V usage is TRBV11-2 and J usage is TRBJ2-3, with D hard to call. Germline V CDR1 and CDR2: SGHAT, FQNNGV. The CDR3 has 15 residues. V was shortened by 0 bases and J by 2 bases, with 9 bases between the two germline ends.

The CDR3 DNA sequence: TGTGCCAGCAGTGAATCCTTGGGTTCCACTGAAGCTTTCTTT. Encoded protein: CASSESLGSTEAFF. V gene TRBV6-1 combines with J gene TRBJ1-1; D remains unclear. V was shortened by 2 bases and J by 4 bases, with 11 bases between the two germline ends. Germline-derived CDR1 and CDR2 are MNHNS and SASEGT. The CDR3 consists of 14 residues.

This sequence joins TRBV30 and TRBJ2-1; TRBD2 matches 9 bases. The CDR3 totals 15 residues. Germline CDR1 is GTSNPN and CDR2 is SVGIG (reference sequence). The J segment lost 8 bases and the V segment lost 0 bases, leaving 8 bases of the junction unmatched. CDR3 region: CAWSVSLAGADEQFF. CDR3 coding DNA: TGTGCCTGGAGTGTATCTTTAGCGGGAGCAGATGAGCAGTTCTTC. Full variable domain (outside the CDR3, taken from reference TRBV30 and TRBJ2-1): SQTIHQWPATLVQPVGSPLSLECTVEGTSNPNLYWYRQAAGRGLQLLFYSVGIGQISSEVPQNLSASRPQDRQFILSSKKLLLSDSGFYLCAWSVSLAGADEQFFGPGTRLTVL.

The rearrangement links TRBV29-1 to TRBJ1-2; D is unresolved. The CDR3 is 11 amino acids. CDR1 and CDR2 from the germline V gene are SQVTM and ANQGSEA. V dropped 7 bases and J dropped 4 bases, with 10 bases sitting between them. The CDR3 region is CSDGPFYGYTF. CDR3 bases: TGCAGCGACGGACCCTTCTATGGCTACACCTTC. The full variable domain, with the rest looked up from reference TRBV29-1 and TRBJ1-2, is SAVISQKPSRDICQRGTSLTIQCQVDSQVTMMFWYRQQPGQSLTLIATANQGSEATYESGFVIDKFPISRPNLTFSTLTVSNMSPEDSSIYLCSDGPFYGYTFGSGTRLTVV.

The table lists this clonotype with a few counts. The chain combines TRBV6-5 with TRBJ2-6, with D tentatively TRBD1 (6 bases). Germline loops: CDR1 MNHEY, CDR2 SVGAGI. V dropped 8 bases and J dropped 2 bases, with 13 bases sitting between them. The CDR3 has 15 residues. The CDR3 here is CASRPAGAGANVLTF. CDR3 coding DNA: TGTGCCAGCCGCCCCGCAGGGGCTGGGGCCAACGTCCTGACTTTC.

CDR3 nucleotide sequence: TGTGCCAGCAGGGTCCGGGATGAGCAGTTCTTC. It translates to CASRVRDEQFF. This sequence joins TRBV5-4 and TRBJ2-1; D is undetermined. Trimming stripped 5 bases from V and 8 bases from J, with 8 bases between. The CDR3 loop spans 11 amino acids. CDR1 and CDR2 (germline): SGHNT, YYREEE (reference sequence).

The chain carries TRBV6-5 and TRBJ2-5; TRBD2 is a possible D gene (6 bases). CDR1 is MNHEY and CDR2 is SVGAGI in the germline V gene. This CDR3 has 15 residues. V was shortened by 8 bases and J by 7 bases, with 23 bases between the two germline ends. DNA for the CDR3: TGTGCCAGCCAACCGGCCCCGTACCCGGGGGTGACCCAGTACTTC. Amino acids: CASQPAPYPGVTQYF.

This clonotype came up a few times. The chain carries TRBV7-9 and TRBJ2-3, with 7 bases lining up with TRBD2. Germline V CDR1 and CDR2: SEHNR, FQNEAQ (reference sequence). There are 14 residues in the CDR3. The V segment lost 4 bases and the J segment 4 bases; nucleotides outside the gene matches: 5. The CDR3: CASSSTGGPDTQYF. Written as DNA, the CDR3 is TGTGCCAGCAGCTCGACGGGAGGTCCAGATACGCAGTATTTT.

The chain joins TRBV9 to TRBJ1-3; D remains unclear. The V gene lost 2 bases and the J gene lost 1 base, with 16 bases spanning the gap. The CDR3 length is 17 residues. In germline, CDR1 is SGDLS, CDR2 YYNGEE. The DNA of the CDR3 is TGTGCCAGCAGCGTTGGAGGAGTAGGGATATCTGGAAACACCATATATTTT. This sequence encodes CASSVGGVGISGNTIYF.

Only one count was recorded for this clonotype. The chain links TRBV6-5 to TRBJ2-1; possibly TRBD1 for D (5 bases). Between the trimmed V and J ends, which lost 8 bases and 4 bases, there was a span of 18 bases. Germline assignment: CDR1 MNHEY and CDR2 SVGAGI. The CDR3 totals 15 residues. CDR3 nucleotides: TGTGCCAGCGCGAAGTATCAGGGTCTTTACAATGAGCAGTTCTTC. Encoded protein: CASAKYQGLYNEQFF.

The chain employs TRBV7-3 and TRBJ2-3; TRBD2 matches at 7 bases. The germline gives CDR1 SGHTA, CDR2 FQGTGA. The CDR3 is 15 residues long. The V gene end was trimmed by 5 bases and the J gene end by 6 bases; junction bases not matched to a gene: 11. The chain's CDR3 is CASSKGGSGPDTQYF. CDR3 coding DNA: TGTGCCAGCAGCAAAGGCGGGAGCGGACCGGATACGCAGTATTTT.

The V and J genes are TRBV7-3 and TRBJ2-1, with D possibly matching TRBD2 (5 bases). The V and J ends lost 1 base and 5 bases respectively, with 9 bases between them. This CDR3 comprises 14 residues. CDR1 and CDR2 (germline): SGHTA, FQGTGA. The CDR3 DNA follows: TGTGCCAGCAGCTTAAGCCGAGGGAACAATGAGCAGTTCTTC. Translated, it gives CASSLSRGNNEQFF.

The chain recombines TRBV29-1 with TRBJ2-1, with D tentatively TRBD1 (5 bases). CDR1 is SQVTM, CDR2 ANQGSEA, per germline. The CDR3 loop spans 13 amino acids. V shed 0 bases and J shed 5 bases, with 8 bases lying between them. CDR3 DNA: TGCAGCGTTGAAGAGGTAGGGGACAATGAGCAGTTCTTC. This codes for CSVEEVGDNEQFF.

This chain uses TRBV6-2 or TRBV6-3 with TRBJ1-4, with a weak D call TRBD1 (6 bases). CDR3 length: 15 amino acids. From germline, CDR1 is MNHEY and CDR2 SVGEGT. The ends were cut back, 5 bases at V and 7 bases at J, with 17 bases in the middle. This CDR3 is CASSIGTPQGEKLFF. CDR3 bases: TGTGCCAGCAGTATTGGGACACCCCAGGGTGAAAAACTGTTTTTT.

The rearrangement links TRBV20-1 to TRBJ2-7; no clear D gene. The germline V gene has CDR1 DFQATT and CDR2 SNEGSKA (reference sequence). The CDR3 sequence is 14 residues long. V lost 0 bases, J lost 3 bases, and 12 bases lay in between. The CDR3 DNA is TGCAGTGCTAGAGATCAGACTTACAGCTACGAGCAGTACTTC. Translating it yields CSARDQTYSYEQYF.

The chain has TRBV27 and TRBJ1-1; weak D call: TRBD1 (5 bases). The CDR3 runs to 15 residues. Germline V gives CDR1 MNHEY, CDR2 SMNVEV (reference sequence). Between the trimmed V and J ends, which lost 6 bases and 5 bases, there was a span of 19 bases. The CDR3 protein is CASRSSDGTWTEAFF. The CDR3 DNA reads TGTGCCAGCAGATCCTCCGACGGGACGTGGACTGAAGCTTTCTTT.

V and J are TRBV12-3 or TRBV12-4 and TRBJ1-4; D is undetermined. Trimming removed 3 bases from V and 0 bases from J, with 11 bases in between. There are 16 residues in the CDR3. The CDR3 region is CASSFRRSATNEKLFF. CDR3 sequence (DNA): TGTGCCAGCAGTTTTCGGCGGTCAGCAACTAATGAAAAACTGTTTTTT.

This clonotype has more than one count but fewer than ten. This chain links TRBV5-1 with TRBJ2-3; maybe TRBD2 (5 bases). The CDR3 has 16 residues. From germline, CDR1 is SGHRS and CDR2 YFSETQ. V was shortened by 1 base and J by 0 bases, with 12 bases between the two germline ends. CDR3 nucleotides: TGCGCCAGCAGCTTGAGGTTAGCGTCTAGCACAGATACGCAGTATTTT. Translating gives CASSLRLASSTDTQYF.